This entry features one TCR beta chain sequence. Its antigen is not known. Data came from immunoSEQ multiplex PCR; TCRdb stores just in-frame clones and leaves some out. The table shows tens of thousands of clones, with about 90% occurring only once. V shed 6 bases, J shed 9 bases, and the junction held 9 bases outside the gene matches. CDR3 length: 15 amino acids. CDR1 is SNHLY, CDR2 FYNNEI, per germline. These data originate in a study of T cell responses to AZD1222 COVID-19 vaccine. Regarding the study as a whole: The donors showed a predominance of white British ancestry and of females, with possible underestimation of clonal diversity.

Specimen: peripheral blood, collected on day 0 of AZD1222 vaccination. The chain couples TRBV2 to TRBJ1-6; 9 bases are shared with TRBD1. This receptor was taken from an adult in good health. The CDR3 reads CASRGQGLGISPLHF. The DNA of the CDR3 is TGTGCCAGCAGGGGACAGGGCCTGGGAATTTCACCCCTCCACTTT.